The rows below give T cell receptor beta chains drawn from one sample of a study of Ad26.COV2.S vaccination and SARS-CoV-2 variants. TCRdb's table, derived via immunoSEQ multiplex PCR, lists solely in-frame clones and lacks some. The sample has roughly 500,000 clones, about 83% seen once. The material was peripheral blood, obtained in a trial of Ad26.COV2.S vaccine versus placebo. Receptors originate from a person aged 18-60 years who received the Ad26.COV2.S COVID-19 vaccine or a placebo. The CDR3 runs from the conserved cysteine through the conserved F or W. D genes are given only for firm matches. Part of the rows lack a size; the others show once, few, many or a class for expanded clones.

TRBJ1-2	TRBV25-1	TRBD1	.	CASRDRVVPYGYTF	TGTGCCAGCAGGGACAGGGTCGTCCCCTATGGCTACACCTTC
TRBJ2-1	TRBV6-2/TRBV6-3	TRBD2	.	CASSGTSGALGDEQFF	TGTGCCAGCAGCGGGACTAGCGGAGCCCTAGGGGATGAGCAGTTCTTC
TRBJ2-7	TRBV3-1/TRBV3-2	.	.	CASSQDWVGQREQYF	TGTGCCAGCAGCCAAGATTGGGTCGGACAGCGCGAGCAGTACTTC
TRBJ1-4	TRBV18	TRBD1	.	CASSGQPNEKLFF	TGTGCCAGCTCGGGACAGCCTAATGAAAAACTGTTTTTT
TRBJ1-3	TRBV4-2	.	.	CASSQVVWRDRNTIYF	TGTGCCAGCAGCCAAGTGGTTTGGCGGGACAGAAACACCATATATTTT
TRBJ1-4	TRBV3-1/TRBV3-2	.	.	CASSQVLGQGNEKLFF	TGTGCCAGCAGCCAAGTTCTTGGCCAGGGGAATGAAAAACTGTTTTTT
TRBJ2-5	TRBV7-3	.	once	CASSPTSGPQETQYF	TGTGCCAGCAGTCCGACTAGTGGGCCCCAAGAGACCCAGTACTTC
TRBJ1-1	TRBV7-2	TRBD1	.	CASSFQGGNTEAFF	TGTGCCAGCAGCTTTCAGGGGGGGAACACTGAAGCTTTCTTT
TRBJ1-2	TRBV20-1	.	.	CRGPGTYGYTF	TGCAGGGGACCAGGGACATATGGCTACACCTTC
TRBJ2-5	TRBV5-4	.	.	CASSLVGAETQYF	TGTGCCAGCAGCTTGGTAGGCGCGGAGACCCAGTACTTC
TRBJ1-1	TRBV2	.	.	CASRGSTGNTEAFF	TGTGCCAGCAGGGGTTCGACAGGGAACACTGAAGCTTTCTTT
TRBJ2-1	TRBV7-6	TRBD1	.	CASSLTGTGVLDEQFF	TGTGCCAGCAGCCTAACCGGGACAGGGGTTCTCGATGAGCAGTTCTTC
TRBJ1-6	TRBV30	.	.	CAWSVSVSPLHF	TGTGCCTGGAGTGTATCGGTTTCACCCCTCCACTTT
TRBJ2-1	TRBV14	TRBD2	.	CASRGTSGSSYNEQFF	TGTGCCAGCAGAGGGACTAGCGGGTCTTCCTACAATGAGCAGTTCTTC
TRBJ1-4	TRBV5-6	.	.	CASSRGTLYEKLFF	TGTGCCAGCAGCAGGGGGACACTTTATGAAAAACTGTTTTTT
TRBJ2-1	TRBV7-8	.	.	CASTSSRSYNEQFF	TGTGCCAGCACCTCTAGCCGTTCCTACAATGAGCAGTTCTTC
TRBJ1-6	TRBV27	.	.	CASSVYVYNSPLHF	TGTGCCAGCAGTGTGTATGTCTATAATTCACCCCTCCACTTT
TRBJ2-7	TRBV11-2	TRBD2	.	CASSLVVGISGTYEQYF	TGTGCCAGCAGCTTAGTAGTAGGTATTAGCGGGACCTACGAGCAGTACTTC
TRBJ2-5	TRBV28	TRBD1	.	CASSLGTGSTGTQYF	TGTGCCAGCAGTTTAGGGACAGGGTCGACGGGGACCCAGTACTTC
TRBJ1-2	TRBV14	.	.	CASSQGQGYTF	TGTGCCAGCAGCCAAGGACAAGGCTACACCTTC
TRBJ2-2	TRBV28	.	.	CASITAAMNTGELFF	TGTGCCAGCATCACGGCAGCGATGAACACCGGGGAGCTGTTTTTT
TRBJ2-3	TRBV7-9	.	.	CASRRADTQYF	TGTGCCAGCAGAAGGGCAGATACGCAGTATTTT
TRBJ2-1	TRBV29-1	TRBD1	.	CSVEGQGSRNEQFF	TGCAGCGTTGAGGGACAGGGGTCAAGGAATGAGCAGTTCTTC
TRBJ1-1	TRBV20-1	.	once	CSARGSTEAFF	TGCAGTGCTAGGGGGAGCACTGAAGCTTTCTTT
TRBJ1-1	TRBV5-1	TRBD1	.	CASRLTGQGNTEAFF	TGCGCCAGCAGATTAACGGGACAGGGGAACACTGAAGCTTTCTTT
TRBJ1-2	TRBV9	.	.	CASSASPGATYYGYTF	TGTGCCAGCAGCGCGAGTCCGGGAGCCACGTACTATGGCTACACCTTC
TRBJ1-1	TRBV5-1	.	.	CASSRQANTEAFF	TGCGCCAGCAGCAGACAGGCGAACACTGAAGCTTTCTTT
TRBJ1-2	TRBV15	TRBD1	.	CATSRRDRTNYGYTF	TGTGCCACCAGCAGACGGGACAGGACCAACTATGGCTACACCTTC
TRBJ1-6	TRBV30	.	.	CAWSVVTGSSPLHF	TGTGCCTGGAGTGTAGTTACAGGGAGTTCACCCCTCCACTTT
TRBJ1-6	TRBV28	.	.	CASSRRRGLSPLHF	TGTGCCAGCAGTCGGAGGCGGGGGCTTTCACCCCTCCACTTT
TRBJ2-5	TRBV12-3/TRBV12-4	.	.	CASTKTGGSTQYF	TGTGCCAGCACCAAGACCGGGGGCTCGACCCAGTACTTC
TRBJ2-1	TRBV25-1	TRBD2	.	CATKGGTSGRGEQFF	TGTGCCACTAAAGGGGGGACTAGCGGGAGAGGTGAGCAGTTCTTC
TRBJ2-3	TRBV9	.	.	CASSVLGSYRDTQYF	TGTGCCAGCAGCGTATTGGGGAGTTACCGAGATACGCAGTATTTT
TRBJ2-1	TRBV5-6	TRBD2	.	CASSLFGGGWVNEQFF	TGTGCCAGCAGCTTGTTTGGCGGGGGGTGGGTAAATGAGCAGTTCTTC
TRBJ2-7	TRBV19	TRBD2	few	CASSRRPGTSGYEQYF	TGTGCCAGTAGTAGAAGGCCCGGGACTAGCGGGTACGAGCAGTACTTC